The 6 T cell receptor beta chains listed next were all sequenced from one sample in a study of OX40 agonist ivuxolimab in advanced cancers. Produced via immunoSEQ multiplex PCR; TCRdb's table is partial and in-frame only. The table lists 95,000 to 100,000 clones, 85% to 95% of them singletons. This material consisted of CD4+ or CD8+ T cells sorted from blood, taken in a trial of the OX40 agonist ivuxolimab. These receptors were collected from an adult with an advanced solid tumor such as melanoma, head and neck, liver or kidney cancer.

This chain joins TRBV6-1 and TRBJ2-1; 7 bases align to TRBD2. V was clipped by 10 bases and J by 1 base; unmatched bases: 4. The CDR3 extends over 13 amino acids. Germline V gives CDR1 MNHNS, CDR2 SASEGT. CDR3 nucleotide sequence: TGTGCCACAGGGAGGGTATCCTACAATGAGCAGTTCTTC. Residues: CATGRVSYNEQFF.

The gene calls are TRBV2 and TRBJ2-1, with D possibly TRBD1 on 6 matching bases. CDR3 length: 12 residues. Germline V gene lookup returns CDR1 SNHLY and CDR2 FYNNEI. The germline V and J ends were trimmed by 4 bases and 9 bases, with 10 bases remaining between them. As DNA, the CDR3 is TGTGCCAGCAGTGCTGTAGGGGGTGAGCAGTTCTTC. This sequence encodes CASSAVGGEQFF.

V and J are TRBV28 and TRBJ1-1; D unresolved. This CDR3 comprises 19 residues. Trimming shortened V by 6 bases and J by 1 base, and 27 bases separated the two germline ends. Per the germline V gene, CDR1 is MDHEN and CDR2 is SYDVKM. DNA of the CDR3: TGTGCCAGCAGCTTCGGGCTTAGGACCCGGCGGGGTAAGAACACTGAAGCTTTCTTT. This sequence encodes CASSFGLRTRRGKNTEAFF. The whole variable domain, filled in from reference TRBV28 and TRBJ1-1, reads DVKVTQSSRYLVKRTGEKVFLECVQDMDHENMFWYRQDPGLGLRLIYFSYDVKMKEKGDIPEGYSVSREKKERFSLILESASTNQTSMYLCASSFGLRTRRGKNTEAFFGQGTRLTVV.

The rearrangement uses TRBV11-1 and TRBJ2-3; D ambiguous. CDR1 and CDR2 (germline): SGHAT, FQDESV (reference sequence). This CDR3 is 12 amino acids long. Deletions cut 4 bases from V and 7 bases from J, with 9 bases between. The CDR3: CASSSPTNTQYF. The CDR3 DNA follows: TGTGCCAGCAGCTCCCCGACGAATACGCAGTATTTT.

The chain employs TRBV10-3 and TRBJ2-1, with 8 positions matching TRBD2. The V gene end was trimmed by 0 bases and the J gene end by 4 bases; junction bases not matched to a gene: 8. CDR3 size: 17 residues. CDR1 is ENHRY, CDR2 SYGVKD, per germline. In nucleotides, the CDR3 is TGTGCCATCAGTGAGTCGCCTATAACTAGCGGATACAATGAGCAGTTCTTC. Protein: CAISESPITSGYNEQFF.

In its sample, this clone was seen once. This sequence joins TRBV9 and TRBJ1-6; D is undetermined. V was trimmed by 2 bases and J by 2 bases, leaving 8 bases between them. This CDR3 region has 15 residues. Germline V gives CDR1 SGDLS, CDR2 YYNGEE. CDR3 amino acids: CASSVADPYNSPLHF. As DNA, the CDR3 is TGTGCCAGCAGCGTCGCCGACCCCTATAATTCACCCCTCCACTTT.